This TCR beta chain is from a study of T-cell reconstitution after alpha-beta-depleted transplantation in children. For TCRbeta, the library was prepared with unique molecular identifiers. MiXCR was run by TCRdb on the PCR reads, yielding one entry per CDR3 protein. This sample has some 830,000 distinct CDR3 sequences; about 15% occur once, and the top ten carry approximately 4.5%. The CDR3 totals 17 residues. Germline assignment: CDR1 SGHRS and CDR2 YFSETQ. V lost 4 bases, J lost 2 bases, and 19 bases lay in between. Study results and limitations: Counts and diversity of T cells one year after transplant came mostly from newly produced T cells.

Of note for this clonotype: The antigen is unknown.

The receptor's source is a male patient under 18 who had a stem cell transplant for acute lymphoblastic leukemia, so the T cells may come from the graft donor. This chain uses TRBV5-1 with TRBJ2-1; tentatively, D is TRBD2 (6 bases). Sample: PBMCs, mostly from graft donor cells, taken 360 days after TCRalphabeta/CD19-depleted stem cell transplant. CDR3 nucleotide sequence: TGCGCCAGCAGCCTCTGGGGTAGCGGAGGGGCCTACAATGAGCAGTTCTTC. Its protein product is CASSLWGSGGAYNEQFF. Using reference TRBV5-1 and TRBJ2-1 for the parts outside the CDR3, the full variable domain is KAGVTQTPRYLIKTRGQQVTLSCSPISGHRSVSWYQQTPGQGLQFLFEYFSETQRNKGNFPGRFSGRQFSNSRSEMNVSTLELGDSALYLCASSLWGSGGAYNEQFFGPGTRLTVL.